This entry lists 16 T cell receptor beta chains sequenced from one sample in a study of blood T cell repertoires in COVID-19. Measured with immunoSEQ multiplex PCR; TCRdb has only the in-frame clones, and not every one. The table shows 110,000 to 150,000 clones, with around 80% occurring only once. Specimen: peripheral blood. Source of these receptors: a man aged 80 or over with acute or convalescent COVID-19.

This chain connects TRBV6-5 to TRBJ2-7; a possible D gene is TRBD2 (7 bases). Germline V lookup: CDR1 MNHEY, CDR2 SVGAGI. This CDR3 spans 15 amino acids. V gave up 4 bases and J gave up 6 bases, with 19 bases separating them. CDR3 sequence: CASSSRGGARREQYF. CDR3 nucleotides: TGTGCCAGCAGTTCAAGGGGGGGAGCCCGCCGCGAGCAGTACTTC.

The J gene is TRBJ1-2, the V gene TRBV19, with 10 bases fitting TRBD1. Trimming cost V 5 bases and J 4 bases; bases outside gene matches: 7. The CDR3 is 15 residues long. Germline CDR1 reads LNHDA; CDR2 reads SQIVND (reference sequence). Written as DNA, the CDR3 is TGTGCCAGTAGTCCCCGGGACAGGGGCGGCTATGGCTACACCTTC. This gives the protein CASSPRDRGGYGYTF.

The chain recombines TRBV9 with TRBJ2-5; D ambiguous. V shed 4 bases and J shed 2 bases, with 15 bases lying between them. This CDR3 is 15 amino acids long. CDR1 SGDLS and CDR2 YYNGEE come from the germline V gene. The DNA for the CDR3 is TGTGCCAGCAGCCCGTCGTTGGGCCCACAAGAGACCCAGTACTTC. This codes for CASSPSLGPQETQYF.

This clone occurred once. This rearrangement joins TRBV2 to TRBJ1-1, with 9 bases aligning to TRBD1. There are 17 residues in the CDR3. Germline V gene sequence: CDR1 SNHLY, CDR2 FYNNEI. Trimming cost V 9 bases and J 6 bases; bases outside gene matches: 20. CDR3 sequence reads: CASLRDREYILQSEAFF. In nucleotides, the CDR3 is TGTGCCAGTCTCCGGGACAGGGAATATATTTTACAATCTGAAGCTTTCTTT.

The chain has TRBV2 and TRBJ2-2, with D perhaps matching TRBD2 (5 bases). Germline-derived CDR1 and CDR2 are SNHLY and FYNNEI. V was cut by 2 bases and J by 5 bases, with 12 bases left in between. The CDR3 covers 15 residues. CDR3 residues: CASSERGFGTGELFF. CDR3 nucleotide sequence: TGTGCCAGCAGTGAACGGGGATTTGGGACCGGGGAGCTGTTTTTT.

V is TRBV5-1 and J is TRBJ1-3; D perhaps matches TRBD1 (6 bases). The CDR3 totals 15 residues. Germline V gene data show CDR1 as SGHRS and CDR2 as YFSETQ. Between the trimmed V and J ends, which lost 0 bases and 0 bases, there was a span of 7 bases. CDR3 sequence (DNA): TGCGCCAGCAGCTTGGGGGGGCCCTCTGGAAACACCATATATTTT. Translation: CASSLGGPSGNTIYF.

V usage is TRBV19 and J usage is TRBJ2-2; TRBD2 is a possible D gene (6 bases). Trimming pared 1 base from V and 2 bases from J, leaving 11 bases between. Germline V gene sequence: CDR1 LNHDA, CDR2 SQIVND (reference sequence). This CDR3 contains 16 residues. CDR3 residues: CASSIGTSLNTGELFF. The DNA of the CDR3 is TGTGCCAGTAGTATAGGTACTAGCCTTAACACCGGGGAGCTGTTTTTT.

This clone turned up a few times. The rearrangement uses TRBV7-2 and TRBJ1-4; no clear D gene. Germline V gives CDR1 SGHTA, CDR2 FQGNSA. The CDR3 runs 12 residues. The V gene lost 5 bases and the J gene lost 7 bases, with 8 bases spanning the gap. The CDR3 loop is CASSIGSEKLFF. The CDR3 DNA follows: TGTGCCAGCAGCATCGGGAGTGAAAAACTGTTTTTT.

The DNA of the CDR3 is TGTGCCAGCAGCCCGGTCCTGAACACTGAAGCTTTCTTT. Translated, it gives CASSPVLNTEAFF. This sequence joins TRBV5-4 and TRBJ1-1; D unresolved. This CDR3 spans 13 amino acids. CDR1 is SGHNT, CDR2 YYREEE, per germline (reference sequence). The V end was cut by 4 bases, the J end by 0 bases, with 7 bases between. Using reference TRBV5-4 and TRBJ1-1 for the parts outside the CDR3, the full variable domain is ETGVTQSPTHLIKTRGQQVTLRCSSQSGHNTVSWYQQALGQGPQFIFQYYREEENGRGNFPPRFSGLQFPNYSSELNVNALELDDSALYLCASSPVLNTEAFFGQGTRLTVV.

The chain combines TRBV24-1 with TRBJ1-4, with 10 bases fitting TRBD1. The junction had 2 bases not matched to a gene; V was cut back by 3 bases and J by 5 bases. Germline loops: CDR1 KGHDR, CDR2 SFDVKD. The CDR3 consists of 15 residues. CDR3 region: CATSDGQGVNEKLFF. CDR3 DNA: TGTGCCACCAGTGATGGACAGGGGGTAAATGAAAAACTGTTTTTT.

The gene calls are TRBV3-1 (or the pseudogene TRBV3-2) and TRBJ2-3; the D gene is possibly TRBD2 (6 bases). This CDR3 has 16 amino acids. The germline V gene has CDR1 LGHDT and CDR2 YNNKEL (reference sequence). Trimming shortened V by 4 bases and J by 7 bases, and 21 bases separated the two germline ends. The CDR3 protein is CASSRGGQEGLNTQYF. Written as DNA, the CDR3 is TGTGCCAGCAGCCGTGGAGGGCAGGAAGGGTTGAATACGCAGTATTTT.

V is TRBV28 and J is TRBJ1-5; D is possibly TRBD1 (6 bases). The CDR3 is made up of 14 amino acids. Germline CDR1 reads MDHEN; CDR2 reads SYDVKM. The ends were cut back, 6 bases at V and 5 bases at J, with 14 bases in the middle. DNA of the CDR3: TGTGCCAGCAGAGAAGGGGGTCCAGATCAGCCCCAGCATTTT. It translates to CASREGGPDQPQHF.

This rearrangement joins TRBV7-9 to TRBJ1-1, with D maybe TRBD1 (5 bases). This CDR3 has 14 residues. CDR1 and CDR2 from the germline V gene are SEHNR and FQNEAQ (reference sequence). V was shortened by 0 bases and J by 6 bases, with 11 bases between the two germline ends. As DNA, the CDR3 is TGTGCCAGCAGCTTAGCAGGGGTTGATGCTGAAGCTTTCTTT. Translation: CASSLAGVDAEAFF.

The V gene is TRBV6-6, the J gene TRBJ1-3; a possible D gene is TRBD1 (5 bases). The V gene's germline CDR1 is MNHNY and CDR2 SVGAGI (reference sequence). The CDR3 totals 15 residues. V was cut by 6 bases and J by 2 bases, with 14 bases left in between. The CDR3 here is CASSPDSSAGNTIYF. The CDR3 coding sequence is TGTGCCAGCAGCCCAGACAGTTCCGCTGGAAACACCATATATTTT.

V usage is TRBV6-1 and J usage is TRBJ2-3, with TRBD1 identical over 7 bases. Per germline, CDR1 MNHNS and CDR2 SASEGT. Trimming at V came to 3 bases and at J to 3 bases, leaving 3 bases not matched to a gene. The CDR3 totals 14 residues. DNA for the CDR3: TGTGCCAGCAGTGAGAAGGGGGCTACAGATACGCAGTATTTT. Its protein is CASSEKGATDTQYF.

V gene TRBV28 combines with J gene TRBJ1-1; 7 bases agree with TRBD1. The J segment lost 7 bases and the V segment lost 5 bases, leaving 7 bases of the junction unmatched. The CDR3 length is 13 residues. Per germline, CDR1 MDHEN and CDR2 SYDVKM. Written as DNA, the CDR3 is TGTGCCAGCAGTCTACAGGGGCAAGGTGAAGCTTTCTTT. Translation: CASSLQGQGEAFF.